Reported below is one T cell receptor beta chain. Germline V CDR1 and CDR2: LGHNA, YNFKEQ. V lost 1 base, J lost 3 bases, and 13 bases lay in between. The CDR3 loop spans 16 amino acids. These data originate in a study of blood T cell repertoires in COVID-19. Study in general: Acute and convalescent COVID-19 specimens originated in the United States, Italy and Spain. From T cells, B-cell-depleted T cells, or PBMCs came the material, which was cDNA or gDNA.

Authors' data handling: Amplification of reference gene primers provided the estimated nucleated cell counts. Clones were sequenced by immunoSEQ multiplex PCR, and TCRdb holds only the in-frame ones, with some missing. The V and J calls and clone size are taken from that table; D and trimming were inferred from the DNA. The table records 55,000 or so clones, roughly 85% of them present only once. Sample: peripheral blood. This sequence was found in a human donor in a cohort sampled during active COVID-19. The V call is TRBV4-2, the J call TRBJ1-3, with D unresolved. The CDR3 is CASSQVWSGNGNTIYF. CDR3 DNA sequence: TGTGCCAGCAGCCAAGTATGGTCGGGGAATGGAAACACCATATATTTT.